This note documents a single T cell receptor beta chain sequence. This sample is part of a study of blood T cell repertoires in COVID-19. Study-level information: Samples of COVID-19 (acute and convalescent) were obtained from the United States, Italy and Spain. From T cells, B-cell-depleted T cells, or PBMCs came the material, which was cDNA or gDNA.

With 2 bases removed from V and 5 bases from J, the gap between germline ends came to 7 bases. This CDR3 has 13 residues. Germline loops: CDR1 SGHNT, CDR2 YENEEA. In the authors' workflow: Reference gene primer amplification in the assay estimated nucleated cell counts. Assay: immunoSEQ multiplex PCR; the TCRdb copy retains only in-frame clones and omits some. That table supplies the V and J calls and clone size; D and trimming were determined from the DNA. The table has some 120,000 clones, approximately 80% seen once; the top ten hold 1.9%. The V gene is TRBV11-3, the J gene TRBJ2-1, with TRBD1 as a possible D gene (5 bases). The clonotype was recovered from a man between 70 and 80 years old with acute or convalescent COVID-19. Sequencing was performed on peripheral blood. The DNA for the CDR3 is TGTGCCAGCAGCTTATTCAGGGACAATGAGCAGTTCTTC. Translating it yields CASSLFRDNEQFF.